This record concerns one TCR beta chain sequence. The antigen remains unidentified. PCR amplification relied on 60 Vbeta primers (plus 13 Jbeta primers). Produced via immunoSEQ multiplex PCR; TCRdb's table is partial and in-frame only. This table has 100,000 or so clones, roughly 77% appearing once. This sample is drawn from a study of cytomegalovirus exposure and HLA in healthy donors. Study in general: Within the Caucasian-associated ancestry cluster were about 81% of the roughly 400 genotyped donors. Study results and caveats: Only CMV serostatus was available as immune exposure information. TCR beta V segments were, for the most part, productive about 87% or about 30% of the time in an earlier analysis. A later examination showed that TCR association rates differed by HLA locus, with DRB1 most and HLA-C fewest.

The germline CDR1 and CDR2 sequences are SGHTA and FQGNSA. V was shortened by 3 bases and J by 6 bases, with 9 bases between the two germline ends. This CDR3 comprises 12 residues. V gene TRBV7-2 combines with J gene TRBJ2-7; maybe TRBD2 (6 bases). This receptor was taken from a woman in her forties or fifties in good health and CMV-seropositive. Sequences were obtained from PBMCs. The CDR3 bases are TGTGCCAGCAGCTTGGAGGGAGGCGAGCAGTACTTC. Protein sequence: CASSLEGGEQYF.